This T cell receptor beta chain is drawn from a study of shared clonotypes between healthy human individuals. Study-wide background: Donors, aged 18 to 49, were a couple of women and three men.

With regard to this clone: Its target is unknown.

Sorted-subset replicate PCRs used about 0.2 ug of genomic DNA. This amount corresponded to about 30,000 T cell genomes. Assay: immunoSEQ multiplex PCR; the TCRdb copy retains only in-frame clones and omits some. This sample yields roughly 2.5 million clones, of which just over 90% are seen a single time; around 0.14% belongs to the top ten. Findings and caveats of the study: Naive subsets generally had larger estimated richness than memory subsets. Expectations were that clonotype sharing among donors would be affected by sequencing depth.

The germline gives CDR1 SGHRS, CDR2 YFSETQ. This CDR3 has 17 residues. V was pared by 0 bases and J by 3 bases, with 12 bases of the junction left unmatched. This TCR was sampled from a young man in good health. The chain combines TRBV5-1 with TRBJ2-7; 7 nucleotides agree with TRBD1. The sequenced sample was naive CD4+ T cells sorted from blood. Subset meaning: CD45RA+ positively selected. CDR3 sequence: CASSLGGRQGFVYEQYF. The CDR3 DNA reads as TGCGCCAGCAGCTTGGGGGGTCGACAGGGTTTCGTCTACGAGCAGTACTTC.